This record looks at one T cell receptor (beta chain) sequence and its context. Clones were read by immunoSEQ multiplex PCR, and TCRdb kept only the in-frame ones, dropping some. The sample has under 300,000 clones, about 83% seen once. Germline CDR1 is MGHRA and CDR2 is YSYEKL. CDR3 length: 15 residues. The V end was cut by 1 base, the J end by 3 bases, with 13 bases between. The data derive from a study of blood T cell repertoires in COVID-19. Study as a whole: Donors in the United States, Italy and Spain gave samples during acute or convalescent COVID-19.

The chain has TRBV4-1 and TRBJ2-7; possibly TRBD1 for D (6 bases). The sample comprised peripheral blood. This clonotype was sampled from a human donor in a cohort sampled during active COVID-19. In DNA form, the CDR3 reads TGCGCCAGCAGCCAAGTGGGAAGGGGGAACTACGAGCAGTACTTC. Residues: CASSQVGRGNYEQYF.